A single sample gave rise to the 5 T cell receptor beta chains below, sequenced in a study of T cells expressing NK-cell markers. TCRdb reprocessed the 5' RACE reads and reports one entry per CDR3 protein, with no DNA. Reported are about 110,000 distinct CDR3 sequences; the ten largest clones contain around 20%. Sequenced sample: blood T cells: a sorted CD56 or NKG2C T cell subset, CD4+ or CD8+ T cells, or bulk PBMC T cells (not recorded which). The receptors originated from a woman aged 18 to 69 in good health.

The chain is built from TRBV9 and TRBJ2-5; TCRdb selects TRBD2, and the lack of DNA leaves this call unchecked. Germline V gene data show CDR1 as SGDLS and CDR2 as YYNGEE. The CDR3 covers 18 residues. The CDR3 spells CASSARLAGADVDETQYF.

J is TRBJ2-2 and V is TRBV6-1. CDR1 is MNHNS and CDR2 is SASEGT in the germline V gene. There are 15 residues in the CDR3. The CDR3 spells CASSGDTANTGELFF.

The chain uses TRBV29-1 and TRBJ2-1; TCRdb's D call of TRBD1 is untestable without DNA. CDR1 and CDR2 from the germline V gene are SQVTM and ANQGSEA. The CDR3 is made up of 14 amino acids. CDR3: CSVEPGSSYNEQFF.

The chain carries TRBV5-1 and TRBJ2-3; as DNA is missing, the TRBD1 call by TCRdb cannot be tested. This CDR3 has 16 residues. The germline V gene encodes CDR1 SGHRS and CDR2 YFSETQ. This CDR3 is CASSPEWGRGADTQYF.

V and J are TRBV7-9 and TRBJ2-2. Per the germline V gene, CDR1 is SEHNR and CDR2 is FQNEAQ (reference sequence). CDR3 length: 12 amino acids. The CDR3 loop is CASRPASGELFF.